This TCR beta chain was captured in a study of cytomegalovirus exposure and HLA in healthy donors. In germline, CDR1 is MNHNS, CDR2 SASEGT. Trimming cost V 3 bases and J 4 bases, with 12 bases left between them. This CDR3 contains 14 residues. As concerns this clone: The antigen is unknown.

Donors in the study were healthy people who gave bone marrow. Study results and caveats: Researchers had no immune exposure information except CMV serostatus available.

PCR was performed using 60 Vbeta and 13 Jbeta primers. The protocol was immunoSEQ multiplex PCR, while the TCRdb copy is restricted to in-frame clones and leaves out a portion. The repertoire holds under 200,000 clones, with about four fifths as singletons. The sample consisted of PBMCs. The V gene is TRBV6-1, the J gene TRBJ2-5, with D perhaps TRBD2 (6 bases). This clonotype was sampled from a man in his forties in good health and CMV-seropositive. The CDR3 coding sequence is TGTGCCAGCAGTGAGCGGGGTTGGGGAGAGACCCAGTACTTC. Protein product: CASSERGWGETQYF.